The 5 T cell receptor beta chains below all came from one sample that was sequenced in a study of post-analysis software for immune sequencing data. Study observations and caveats: Controls had lower frequencies than patients of 4 or 5 TRBV segments, which included TRBV5-6, TRBV5-1 and TRBV20-1.

No antigen has been identified for these receptors. TCR beta cDNA libraries included unique molecular identifiers. TCRdb reanalysed the PCR reads using MiXCR and keeps one entry per CDR3 protein. The data show about 380,000 distinct CDR3 sequences, about a third seen once. Sequencing used blood. The source of these receptors is a girl aged 10 to 17 with multiple sclerosis.

The chain links TRBV7-6 to TRBJ2-1, with 7 bases that match TRBD2. The germline V gene has CDR1 SGHVS and CDR2 FNYEAQ. J lost 5 bases, V lost 6 bases, and 10 bases had no gene match. This CDR3 is 15 amino acids long. This CDR3 reads CASRGGGSSHNEQFF. CDR3 nucleotides: TGTGCCAGCAGGGGGGGGGGTTCTTCCCACAATGAGCAGTTCTTC.

V usage is TRBV27 and J usage is TRBJ1-5, with TRBD1 matching over 10 bases. The CDR3 is 15 residues long. V trimming: 1 base; J trimming: 9 bases; junction bases outside the gene matches: 6. Germline loops: CDR1 MNHEY, CDR2 SMNVEV (reference sequence). The CDR3 is CASSLWGTGARPQHF. CDR3 coding DNA: TGTGCCAGCAGTTTATGGGGGACAGGGGCGCGGCCCCAGCATTTT.

This CDR3 is CSARGAASGGAETQYF. The CDR3 nucleotides read TGCAGTGCTAGAGGCGCCGCTAGCGGGGGGGCAGAGACCCAGTACTTC. The V call is TRBV20-1, the J call TRBJ2-5; 12 nucleotides align to TRBD2. Losses at the gene ends were 1 base for V and 4 bases for J; bases not matched to a gene: 7. This CDR3 has 16 residues. Germline values: CDR1 DFQATT, CDR2 SNEGSKA (reference sequence).

This clonotype was counted a few times. The gene calls are TRBV6-1 and TRBJ2-7, with TRBD1 matching over 9 bases. The germline V gene has CDR1 MNHNS and CDR2 SASEGT. The J segment lost 1 base and the V segment lost 3 bases, leaving 7 bases of the junction unmatched. The length of the CDR3 is 16 residues. The CDR3 DNA reads as TGTGCCAGCAGTGATGGGCCGGGACAGGGATCCTACGAGCAGTACTTC. Amino acid sequence: CASSDGPGQGSYEQYF.

The chain is built from TRBV28 and TRBJ1-5, with a tentative D call TRBD1 (6 bases). Germline values: CDR1 MDHEN, CDR2 SYDVKM. The CDR3 is 15 residues long. The V gene lost 4 bases and the J gene lost 0 bases, with 10 bases spanning the gap. The CDR3 DNA follows: TGTGCCAGCAGTTCTCAGGGGAGTAGCAATCAGCCCCAGCATTTT. It codes for CASSSQGSSNQPQHF.